This T cell receptor (beta chain) was observed in a study of identical twins. This clonotype has a handful of counts. Antigen unknown. TCRdb re-analysed the 5' RACE reads in MiXCR, keeping a single row per CDR3 protein. The data contain hundreds of thousands of distinct CDR3 sequences, less than 9.5% of them seen just once; the ten biggest clones take up around 5%. Whole-study findings and limits: Sequences that were beta out-of-frame showed weaker excess twin sharing.

The CDR3 has 14 residues. The V gene lost 6 bases and the J gene lost 7 bases, with 18 bases spanning the gap. The clonotype comes from a woman younger than 30 in good health. The sequenced sample consisted of memory (CD45RO+) T cells sorted from blood. The rearrangement joins TRBV12-3 or TRBV12-4 to TRBJ1-2, with D perhaps matching TRBD1 (6 bases). The CDR3 region is CASSSSPGAGGYTF. The DNA of the CDR3 is TGTGCCAGCAGCTCCTCGCCAGGGGCCGGTGGCTACACCTTC.